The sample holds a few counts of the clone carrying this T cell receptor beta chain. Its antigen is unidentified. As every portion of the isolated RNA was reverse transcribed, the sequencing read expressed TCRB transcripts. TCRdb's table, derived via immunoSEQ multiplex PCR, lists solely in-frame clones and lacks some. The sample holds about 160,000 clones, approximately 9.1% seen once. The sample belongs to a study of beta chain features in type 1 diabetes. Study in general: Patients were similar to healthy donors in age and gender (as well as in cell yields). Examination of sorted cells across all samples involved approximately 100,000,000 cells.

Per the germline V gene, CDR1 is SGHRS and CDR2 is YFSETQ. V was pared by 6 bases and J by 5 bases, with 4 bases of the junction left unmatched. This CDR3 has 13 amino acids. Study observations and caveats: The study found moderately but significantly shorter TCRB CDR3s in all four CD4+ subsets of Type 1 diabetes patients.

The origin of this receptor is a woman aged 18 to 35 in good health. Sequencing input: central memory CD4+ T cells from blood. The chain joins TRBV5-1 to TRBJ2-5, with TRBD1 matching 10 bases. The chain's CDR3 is CASTGTGVETQYF. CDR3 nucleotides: TGCGCCAGCACCGGGACAGGGGTGGAGACCCAGTACTTC.